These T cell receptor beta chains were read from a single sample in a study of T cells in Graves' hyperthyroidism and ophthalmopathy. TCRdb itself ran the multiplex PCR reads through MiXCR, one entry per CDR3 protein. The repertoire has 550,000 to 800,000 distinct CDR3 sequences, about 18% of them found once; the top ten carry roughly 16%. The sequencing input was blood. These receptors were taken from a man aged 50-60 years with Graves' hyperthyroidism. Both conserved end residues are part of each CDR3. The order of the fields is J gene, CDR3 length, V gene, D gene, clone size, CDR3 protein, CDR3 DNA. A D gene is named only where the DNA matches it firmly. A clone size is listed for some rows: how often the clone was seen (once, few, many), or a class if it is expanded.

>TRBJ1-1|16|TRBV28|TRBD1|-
CASSFRDRVVNTEAFF
TGTGCCAGCAGTTTCCGGGACAGGGTTGTGAACACTGAAGCTTTCTTT
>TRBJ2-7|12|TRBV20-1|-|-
CSASEGSYEQYF
TGCAGTGCTAGCGAGGGGTCCTACGAGCAGTACTTC
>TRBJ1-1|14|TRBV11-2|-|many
CASSLRDLNTEAFF
TGTGCCAGCAGCTTACGGGACCTGAACACTGAAGCTTTCTTT
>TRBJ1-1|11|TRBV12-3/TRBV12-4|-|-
CASSFGGDGFF
TGTGCCAGCAGTTTCGGAGGGGATGGTTTCTTT
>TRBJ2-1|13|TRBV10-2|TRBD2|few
CASTERENREQFF
TGCGCCAGCACAGAGCGGGAGAACCGTGAGCAGTTCTTC
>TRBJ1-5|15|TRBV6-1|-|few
CASTYRQALNQPQHF
TGTGCCAGCACCTATAGACAGGCCCTCAATCAGCCCCAGCATTTT
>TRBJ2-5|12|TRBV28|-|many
CASTPSDSPEYF
TGTGCCAGCACCCCATCAGACTCCCCGGAGTACTTC
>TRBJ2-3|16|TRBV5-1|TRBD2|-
CASSPGLTSGTDTQYF
TGCGCCAGCAGCCCGGGTTTGACTAGCGGCACAGATACGCAGTATTTT
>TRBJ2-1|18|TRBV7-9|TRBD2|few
CASSPEGGGAFSYNEQFF
TGTGCCAGCAGCCCCGAGGGCGGGGGGGCTTTCTCCTACAATGAGCAGTTCTTC
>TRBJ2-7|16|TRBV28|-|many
CASSLRLTGAAYEQYF
TGTGCCAGCAGTTTGAGACTTACGGGAGCCGCCTACGAGCAGTACTTC
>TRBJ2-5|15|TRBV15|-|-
CATSRGSGEQETQYF
TGTGCCACCAGCAGAGGTTCAGGGGAACAAGAGACCCAGTACTTC
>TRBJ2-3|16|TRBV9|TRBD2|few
CASSVAGTRGTDTQYF
TGTGCCAGCAGCGTAGCGGGGACTAGAGGCACAGATACGCAGTATTTT
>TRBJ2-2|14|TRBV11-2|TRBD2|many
CASSSLTSPGELFF
TGTGCCAGCAGCTCCCTGACTAGCCCCGGGGAGCTGTTTTTT
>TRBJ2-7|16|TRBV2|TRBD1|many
CASRPGTGYSSYEQYF
TGTGCCAGCAGACCCGGGACAGGGTACTCCTCCTACGAGCAGTACTTC
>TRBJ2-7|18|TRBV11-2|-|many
CASSWDKGLTGSFYGQYF
TGTGCCAGCAGCTGGGACAAAGGTCTTACAGGATCCTTTTATGGGCAGTACTTC
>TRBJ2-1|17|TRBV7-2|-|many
CASSLVWDRQSYNEQFF
TGTGCCAGCAGCTTAGTTTGGGACCGGCAAAGTTACAATGAGCAGTTCTTC
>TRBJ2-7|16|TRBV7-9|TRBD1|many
CASSFLGRDRSYEQYF
TGTGCCAGCAGCTTCCTAGGCCGGGACAGATCCTACGAGCAGTACTTC
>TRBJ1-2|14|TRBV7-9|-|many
CASSYPGWGYGYTF
TGTGCCAGCAGCTACCCAGGGTGGGGCTATGGCTACACCTTC
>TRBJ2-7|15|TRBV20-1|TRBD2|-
CSARDGTGGSYEQYF
TGCAGTGCTAGAGATGGGACGGGGGGTAGTTACGAGCAGTACTTC
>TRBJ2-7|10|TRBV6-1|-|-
CASSAWQQYF
TGTGCCAGCAGTGCATGGCAGCAGTACTTC
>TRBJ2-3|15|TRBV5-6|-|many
CASSPPGAPGDTQYF
TGTGCCAGCAGTCCCCCCGGAGCACCGGGAGATACGCAGTATTTT
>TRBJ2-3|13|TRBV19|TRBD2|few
CASDASGVDTQYF
TGTGCCAGTGACGCCAGCGGGGTGGATACGCAGTATTTT
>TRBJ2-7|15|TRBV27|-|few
CASSSTSSTGYEQYF
TGTGCCAGCAGTTCAACGTCAAGTACAGGATACGAGCAGTACTTC
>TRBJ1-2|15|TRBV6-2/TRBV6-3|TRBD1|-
CASSYAGQGNYGYTF
TGTGCCAGCAGTTACGCGGGACAGGGTAACTATGGCTACACCTTC
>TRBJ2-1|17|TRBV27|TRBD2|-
CASSPYAGTSSYNEQFF
TGTGCCAGCAGTCCCTATGCCGGGACTAGTTCCTACAATGAGCAGTTCTTC
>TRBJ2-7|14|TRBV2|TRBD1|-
CASSDRTGSGEQYF
TGTGCCAGCAGTGATAGGACAGGTTCGGGTGAGCAGTACTTC
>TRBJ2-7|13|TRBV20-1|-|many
CSAREAKSYEQYF
TGCAGTGCTAGAGAGGCGAAAAGTTACGAGCAGTACTTC
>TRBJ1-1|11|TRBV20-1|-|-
CSARGLVEAFF
TGCAGTGCTAGAGGTTTGGTAGAAGCTTTCTTT
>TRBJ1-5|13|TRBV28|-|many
CASTTIANQPQHF
TGTGCCAGCACCACTATAGCAAATCAGCCCCAGCATTTT
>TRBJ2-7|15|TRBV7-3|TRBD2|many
CASSLQSSGNGEQYF
TGTGCCAGCAGCTTACAGTCCAGCGGGAATGGCGAGCAGTACTTC
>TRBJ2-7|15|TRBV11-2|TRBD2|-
CASSLVTSGDYEQYF
TGTGCCAGCAGCTTAGTGACTAGCGGGGACTACGAGCAGTACTTC
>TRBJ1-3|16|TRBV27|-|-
CASSPQPYISGNTIYF
TGTGCCAGCAGTCCCCAACCCTACATCTCTGGAAACACCATATATTTT
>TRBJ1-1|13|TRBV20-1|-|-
CSTPGHQNTEAFF
TGCAGTACCCCGGGACACCAGAACACTGAAGCTTTCTTT
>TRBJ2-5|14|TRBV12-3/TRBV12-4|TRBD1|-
CASNGGQGQETQYF
TGTGCCAGTAACGGTGGACAGGGACAAGAGACCCAGTACTTC
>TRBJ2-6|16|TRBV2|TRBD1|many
CASRGQGARGANVLTF
TGTGCCAGCAGAGGACAGGGGGCGCGGGGGGCCAACGTCCTGACTTTC
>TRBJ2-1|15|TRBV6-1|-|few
CASSRIGQPENEQFF
TGTGCCAGCAGTCGGATCGGGCAACCTGAGAATGAGCAGTTCTTC
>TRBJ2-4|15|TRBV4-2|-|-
CASSPVLESKNIQYF
TGTGCCAGCAGCCCAGTTCTAGAGTCCAAAAACATTCAGTACTTC
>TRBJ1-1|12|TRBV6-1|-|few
CASSLGLAEAFF
TGTGCCAGCAGTTTAGGGTTGGCTGAAGCTTTCTTT
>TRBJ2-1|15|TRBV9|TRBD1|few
CASSVGQGEGSEQFF
TGTGCCAGCAGCGTCGGACAGGGAGAAGGCAGTGAGCAGTTCTTC
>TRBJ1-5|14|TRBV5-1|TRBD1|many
CASSPDRGNQPQHF
TGTGCCAGCAGTCCGGACAGGGGTAATCAGCCCCAGCATTTT
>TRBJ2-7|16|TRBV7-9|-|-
CASSPRGGTINYEQYF
TGTGCCAGCAGCCCCAGGGGCGGGACAATCAACTACGAGCAGTACTTC
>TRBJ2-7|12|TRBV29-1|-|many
CSVNSGSYEQYF
TGCAGCGTTAATAGCGGCTCCTACGAGCAGTACTTC
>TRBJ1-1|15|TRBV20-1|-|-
CSARTPASRHAEAFF
TGCAGTGCTCGAACCCCCGCCTCCAGGCACGCTGAAGCTTTCTTT
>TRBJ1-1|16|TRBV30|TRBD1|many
CAWRGWREQGGSEAFF
TGTGCCTGGAGGGGGTGGAGGGAACAGGGGGGTAGTGAAGCTTTCTTT
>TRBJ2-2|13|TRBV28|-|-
CASCTSNTGELFF
TGTGCCAGCTGTACTTCGAACACCGGGGAGCTGTTTTTT
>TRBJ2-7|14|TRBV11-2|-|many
CASSGRFSSYEQYF
TGTGCCAGCAGCGGGAGGTTCAGCTCCTACGAGCAGTACTTC
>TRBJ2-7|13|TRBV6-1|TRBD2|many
CASRLAAHYEQYF
TGTGCCAGCAGGCTAGCGGCTCATTACGAGCAGTACTTC
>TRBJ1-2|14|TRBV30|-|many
CAWSPGWQGDGYTF
TGTGCCTGGAGTCCCGGGTGGCAGGGTGATGGCTACACCTTC
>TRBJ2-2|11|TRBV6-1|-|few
CASSGGGELFF
TGTGCCAGCAGTGGTGGCGGGGAGCTGTTTTTT
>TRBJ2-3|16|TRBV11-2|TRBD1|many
CASSLFWAGGRDTQYF
TGTGCCAGCAGCTTATTCTGGGCAGGGGGCAGAGATACGCAGTATTTT
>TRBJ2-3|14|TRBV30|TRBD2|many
CAWSVLAGVDTQYF
TGTGCCTGGAGTGTATTAGCGGGAGTCGATACGCAGTATTTT
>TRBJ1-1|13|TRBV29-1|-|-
CSGVRVTNTEAFF
TGCAGCGGTGTGCGGGTGACGAACACTGAAGCTTTCTTT
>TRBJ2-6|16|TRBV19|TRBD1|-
CASSITGGTGANVLTF
TGTGCCAGTAGTATAACAGGGGGGACTGGGGCCAACGTCCTGACTTTC
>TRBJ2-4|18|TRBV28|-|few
CASSCATGKQGPKNIQYF
TGTGCCAGCAGTTGCGCCACAGGAAAACAGGGACCCAAAAACATTCAGTACTTC
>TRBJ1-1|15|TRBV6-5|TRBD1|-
CASSYSDRGGTEAFF
TGTGCCAGCAGTTACTCGGACAGGGGGGGGACTGAAGCTTTCTTT
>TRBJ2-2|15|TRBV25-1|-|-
CASSQIRAGAGELFF
TGTGCCAGCAGTCAAATTAGGGCAGGGGCAGGGGAGCTGTTTTTT